This T cell receptor (beta chain) was found in a study of tissue T cells after allogeneic stem cell transplantation. Background on the study: Viable blood and marrow gave sorted CD3+ T cells if numbers allowed.

The data were produced by immunoSEQ multiplex PCR, yet TCRdb's version contains in-frame clones alone and is incomplete. The sample records about 26,000 clones, about 89% being singletons. There are 16 residues in the CDR3. Deletions cut 6 bases from V and 4 bases from J, with 18 bases between. Germline CDR1 MNHEY, CDR2 SMNVEV (reference sequence). Study-wide points: In patients and mice, blood and spleen missed much of tissue repertoire.

Of note for this clone: The antigen is unknown.

The sample here was blood, taken before transplantation. This sequence joins TRBV27 and TRBJ1-4; tentative D call: TRBD1 (6 bases). This TCR derives from a male donor at least 60 years old who later had graft-versus-host disease after an allogeneic stem cell transplant. The CDR3 loop is CASRSEQGRFNEKLFF. The CDR3 nucleotides read TGTGCCAGCAGGTCCGAACAGGGCAGGTTTAATGAAAAACTGTTTTTT.